These T cell receptor beta chains were read from a single sample in a study of beta chain features in type 1 diabetes. Using immunoSEQ multiplex PCR, the repertoire was profiled, and TCRdb retains in-frame clones only, with some absent. The data show around 56,000 clones, approximately 52% seen once. Input material: Tregs from blood. The receptors were gathered from a woman aged 40 to 49 with type 1 diabetes. Each CDR3 is given with its conserved first and last residue. A D gene is named only where the DNA matches it firmly. Size values are once, few and many counts, or a class for expanded clones, and some rows have none.

CASSPSGRPEQYF	TGTGCCAGCAGTCCTAGCGGGAGGCCCGAGCAGTACTTC	TRBD2	TRBJ2-7	TRBV7-2	13	NA
CASTRTVMNTEAFF	TGTGCCAGCACCCGTACGGTCATGAACACTGAAGCTTTCTTT	NA	TRBJ1-1	TRBV2	14	few
CASSSRGGDRDCQPQHF	TGTGCCAGCAGCTCCCGGGGGGGGGACAGGGATTGTCAGCCCCAGCATTTT	NA	TRBJ1-5	TRBV21-1	17	once
CASSGQDGQPQHF	TGTGCCAGCAGCGGACAGGACGGACAGCCCCAGCATTTT	TRBD1	TRBJ1-5	TRBV7-8	13	NA
CASSLVRGAGELFF	TGTGCCAGCAGCTTAGTTCGGGGGGCCGGGGAGCTGTTTTTT	TRBD2	TRBJ2-2	TRBV7-9	14	NA
CASSIQGSYEQYF	TGCGCCAGCAGCATCCAGGGATCCTACGAGCAGTACTTC	NA	TRBJ2-7	TRBV5-1	13	NA
CASSSRQGAQPQHF	TGCGCCAGCAGTTCACGACAGGGGGCTCAGCCCCAGCATTTT	TRBD1	TRBJ1-5	TRBV4-3	14	NA
CASSLDTSGIYEQYF	TGCGCCAGCAGCTTGGATACTAGCGGGATCTACGAGCAGTACTTC	TRBD2	TRBJ2-7	TRBV5-1	15	few
CASSIGGEQYF	TGTGCCAGCAGTATAGGGGGCGAGCAGTACTTC	NA	TRBJ2-7	TRBV27	11	NA
CASSFLSGGTEAFF	TGTGCCAGCAGTTTCCTTTCGGGTGGCACTGAAGCTTTCTTT	NA	TRBJ1-1	TRBV7-9	14	NA
CASGREGRVGANVLTF	TGTGCCAGCGGCAGGGAAGGACGGGTTGGGGCCAACGTCCTGACTTTC	NA	TRBJ2-6	TRBV9	16	NA